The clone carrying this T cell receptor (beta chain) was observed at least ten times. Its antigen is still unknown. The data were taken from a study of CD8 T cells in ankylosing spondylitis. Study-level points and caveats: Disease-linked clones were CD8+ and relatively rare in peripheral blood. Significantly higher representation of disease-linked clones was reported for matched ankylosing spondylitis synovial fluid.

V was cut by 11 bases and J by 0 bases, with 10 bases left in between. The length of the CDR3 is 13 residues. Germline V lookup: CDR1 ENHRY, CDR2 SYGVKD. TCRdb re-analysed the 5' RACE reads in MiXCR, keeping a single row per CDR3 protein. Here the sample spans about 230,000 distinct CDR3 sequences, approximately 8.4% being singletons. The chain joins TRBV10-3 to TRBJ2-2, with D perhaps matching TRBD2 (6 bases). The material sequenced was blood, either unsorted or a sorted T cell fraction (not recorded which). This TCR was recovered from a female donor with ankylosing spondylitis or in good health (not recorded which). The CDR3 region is CAVASANTGELFF. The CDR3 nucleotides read TGTGCCGTGGCTAGCGCGAACACCGGGGAGCTGTTTTTT.